This is a list of T cell receptor beta chains from one sample in a study of OX40 agonist ivuxolimab in advanced cancers. Generated by immunoSEQ multiplex PCR, the TCRdb table keeps only in-frame clones and is missing some. The sample yields about 37,000 clones, about 90% seen once. Sequenced here: CD4+ or CD8+ T cells sorted from blood, sampled in a trial of the OX40 agonist ivuxolimab. Receptors originate from an adult with an advanced solid tumor such as melanoma, head and neck, liver or kidney cancer. Both conserved end residues are part of each CDR3. The D gene is left open where the match is weak. Only some rows state a clone size, as once, few, many or a class for expanded clones.

J: TRBJ2-2
D: NA
size: NA
V: TRBV4-2
DNA: TGTGCCAGCAGCCCCCACACCGGGGAGCTGTTTTTT
CDR3: CASSPHTGELFF

J: TRBJ1-1
D: TRBD1
size: NA
V: TRBV5-1
DNA: TGCGCCAGCAGCTTCGGGACAGTGAACACTGAAGCTTTCTTT
CDR3: CASSFGTVNTEAFF

J: TRBJ2-6
D: NA
size: NA
V: TRBV6-6
DNA: TGTGCCAGCGGGATGGGTGGGGCCAACGTCCTGACTTTC
CDR3: CASGMGGANVLTF

J: TRBJ1-5
D: NA
size: NA
V: TRBV19
DNA: TGTGCCAGTAGTTTCCGGGACCACAATCAGCCCCAGCATTTT
CDR3: CASSFRDHNQPQHF

J: TRBJ2-4
D: NA
size: NA
V: TRBV7-2
DNA: TGTGCCAGCAGCCCCGGGGGCAAAAACATTCAGTACTTC
CDR3: CASSPGGKNIQYF

J: TRBJ2-5
D: NA
size: NA
V: TRBV15
DNA: TGTGCCACCAGCAGTGACGGGGAGCAAGAGACCCAGTACTTC
CDR3: CATSSDGEQETQYF

J: TRBJ1-6
D: TRBD1
size: NA
V: TRBV18
DNA: TGTGCCAGCTCACCCGAATGGACAGGCGATCTTTCATCACCCCTCCACTTT
CDR3: CASSPEWTGDLSSPLHF

J: TRBJ2-1
D: NA
size: NA
V: TRBV15
DNA: TGTGCCACCAGCAGACCGGACTCTAGCTCCTACAATGAGCAGTTCTTC
CDR3: CATSRPDSSSYNEQFF

J: TRBJ1-2
D: NA
size: NA
V: TRBV7-9
DNA: TGTGCCAGCAGCTCCTCCAGGCCTCACTATGGCTACACCTTC
CDR3: CASSSSRPHYGYTF

J: TRBJ2-3
D: TRBD2
size: few
V: TRBV7-9
DNA: TGTGCCAGCAGCGAGCTAGCGGGGGCCGTCACAGATACGCAGTATTTT
CDR3: CASSELAGAVTDTQYF

J: TRBJ1-1
D: NA
size: NA
V: TRBV10-3
DNA: TGTGCCATCTTGGTTGGCACTGAAGCTTTCTTT
CDR3: CAILVGTEAFF

J: TRBJ2-2
D: NA
size: NA
V: TRBV27
DNA: TGTGCCAGCAGTTTACTCCAGGTTCCCGGGGAGCTGTTTTTT
CDR3: CASSLLQVPGELFF

J: TRBJ1-1
D: NA
size: NA
V: TRBV4-2
DNA: TGTGCCAGCAGCCAAGATAACCTTATGAACACTGAAGCTTTCTTT
CDR3: CASSQDNLMNTEAFF

J: TRBJ2-5
D: NA
size: NA
V: TRBV6-5
DNA: TGTGCCAGCAGTTTCCAGGGCCAAGAGACCCAGTACTTC
CDR3: CASSFQGQETQYF

J: TRBJ1-1
D: NA
size: NA
V: TRBV9
DNA: TGTGCCAGCAGCCCCCTTCCACCGAACACTGAAGCTTTCTTT
CDR3: CASSPLPPNTEAFF

J: TRBJ1-1
D: NA
size: NA
V: TRBV5-8
DNA: TGTGCCAGCAGCTTGAAGGGAAGCGCTGAAGCTTTCTTT
CDR3: CASSLKGSAEAFF

J: TRBJ1-1
D: NA
size: NA
V: TRBV4-3
DNA: TGCGCCAGCAGCCAACTCACTGGGACATTGAACACTGAAGCTTTCTTT
CDR3: CASSQLTGTLNTEAFF

J: TRBJ2-7
D: NA
size: NA
V: TRBV7-9
DNA: TGTGCCAGCCTCGAGGGGAGCTCCTACGAGCAGTACTTC
CDR3: CASLEGSSYEQYF

J: TRBJ2-7
D: TRBD1
size: once
V: TRBV5-6
DNA: TGTGCCAGCAGCTCATCCGGTACGGGACAGTCGTACGAGCAGTACTTC
CDR3: CASSSSGTGQSYEQYF

J: TRBJ1-5
D: NA
size: NA
V: TRBV7-9
DNA: TGTGCCAGCAGCTTAGGAGAGGGTCTGCAGCCCCAGCATTTT
CDR3: CASSLGEGLQPQHF

J: TRBJ1-1
D: NA
size: NA
V: TRBV7-3
DNA: TGTGCCAGCAGCTTACCAGGACAGATGAACACTGAAGCTTTCTTT
CDR3: CASSLPGQMNTEAFF

J: TRBJ2-6
D: NA
size: NA
V: TRBV4-3
DNA: TGCGCCAGCAGCCTGGAGGAGGACAGCTCTGGGGCCAACGTCCTGACTTTC
CDR3: CASSLEEDSSGANVLTF

J: TRBJ2-1
D: NA
size: few
V: TRBV5-6
DNA: TGTGCCAGCAGCTTGGTGGAACCCAACAATGAGCAGTTCTTC
CDR3: CASSLVEPNNEQFF

J: TRBJ2-1
D: TRBD2
size: NA
V: TRBV2
DNA: TGTGCCAGCAGTGAAGCGGGCGGGGGGCCAAAAAATGAGCAGTTCTTC
CDR3: CASSEAGGGPKNEQFF

J: TRBJ1-1
D: NA
size: NA
V: TRBV27
DNA: TGTGCCAGCAGCCTACACGCCGCGGCGAACACTGAAGCTTTCTTT
CDR3: CASSLHAAANTEAFF

J: TRBJ2-7
D: NA
size: NA
V: TRBV19
DNA: TGTGCCAGTAGTCCACAGGGCCTTTTCGGCGAGCAGTACTTC
CDR3: CASSPQGLFGEQYF

J: TRBJ1-2
D: TRBD1
size: NA
V: TRBV19
DNA: TGTGCCAGTAGTACGACAGGGATCGATGCCTATGGCTACACCTTC
CDR3: CASSTTGIDAYGYTF

J: TRBJ2-2
D: NA
size: NA
V: TRBV6-5
DNA: TGTGCCAGCAGTTATGGCCGGGAGCTGTTTTTT
CDR3: CASSYGRELFF

J: TRBJ2-7
D: NA
size: NA
V: TRBV5-5
DNA: TGTGCCAGCAGCTTGGCCTCGGCTTACTCCTACGAGCAGTACTTC
CDR3: CASSLASAYSYEQYF

J: TRBJ2-6
D: TRBD2
size: NA
V: TRBV27
DNA: TGTGCCAGTCGCGGGGGGGGTGGGGCCAACGTCCTGACTTTC
CDR3: CASRGGGGANVLTF

J: TRBJ2-7
D: TRBD1
size: NA
V: TRBV27
DNA: TGTGCCAGTTCCCGACAGGGGAGCAGCTACGAGCAGTACTTC
CDR3: CASSRQGSSYEQYF

J: TRBJ2-7
D: TRBD2
size: once
V: TRBV9
DNA: TGTGCCAGCAGCGCCCTTGCCAGCGGGGACTCCTACGAGCAGTACTTC
CDR3: CASSALASGDSYEQYF

J: TRBJ2-5
D: NA
size: NA
V: TRBV7-2
DNA: TGTGCCAGCAGCCAAGGAATACAGGGCAACCAAGAGACCCAGTACTTC
CDR3: CASSQGIQGNQETQYF

J: TRBJ2-2
D: NA
size: NA
V: TRBV12-5
DNA: TGTGCTAGTGGTTTGGTAACAGGTAATTGGACCTGGGAGCTGTTTTTT
CDR3: CASGLVTGNWTWELFF

J: TRBJ1-5
D: TRBD1
size: NA
V: TRBV19
DNA: TGTGCCAGTAGTAGCGGGACAGGGTATAGCAATCAGCCCCAGCATTTT
CDR3: CASSSGTGYSNQPQHF

J: TRBJ1-1
D: NA
size: few
V: TRBV5-6
DNA: TGTGCCAGCAGCCCTAGGTCGTCGCGAAAGACTGAAGCTTTCTTT
CDR3: CASSPRSSRKTEAFF

J: TRBJ2-1
D: NA
size: NA
V: TRBV4-2
DNA: TGTGCCAGCAGCCAAGATGGTGTATTCCTGTACAATGAGCAGTTCTTC
CDR3: CASSQDGVFLYNEQFF

J: TRBJ2-7
D: NA
size: medium-sized
V: TRBV5-1
DNA: TGCGCCAGCAGCCCCCCGGACAGCTACGAGCAGTACTTC
CDR3: CASSPPDSYEQYF

J: TRBJ2-1
D: NA
size: NA
V: TRBV9
DNA: TGTGCCAGCAGCCTTAGGACAGCGGGGTACAATGAGCAGTTCTTC
CDR3: CASSLRTAGYNEQFF

J: TRBJ2-7
D: NA
size: NA
V: TRBV5-1
DNA: TGCGCCAGCAGCTTGGGGGCCGGGATGGACGAGCAGTACTTC
CDR3: CASSLGAGMDEQYF

J: TRBJ2-3
D: TRBD2
size: NA
V: TRBV10-3
DNA: TGTGCCATCAGTGAGCGGGGGGGCCTAAATACGCAGTATTTT
CDR3: CAISERGGLNTQYF

J: TRBJ1-5
D: NA
size: NA
V: TRBV4-1
DNA: TGCGCCAGCAGCCTGCGGTTGGGGGGTGGCAATCAGCCCCAGCATTTT
CDR3: CASSLRLGGGNQPQHF

J: TRBJ2-7
D: NA
size: NA
V: TRBV13
DNA: TGTGCCAGTACGATGGGGCTAGGTTACGAGCAGTACTTC
CDR3: CASTMGLGYEQYF

J: TRBJ2-1
D: NA
size: once
V: TRBV9
DNA: TGTGCCAGCAGCGTAGAGGCGGGGGCAGGCAATGAGCAGTTCTTC
CDR3: CASSVEAGAGNEQFF

J: TRBJ2-5
D: NA
size: NA
V: TRBV6-1
DNA: TGTGCCAGCGGGGTCGGGTTGACCCAGTACTTC
CDR3: CASGVGLTQYF

J: TRBJ1-1
D: NA
size: NA
V: TRBV5-8
DNA: TGTGATGGGTGGAGTGCGCCCACTGAAGCTTTCTTT
CDR3: CDGWSAPTEAFF

J: TRBJ2-7
D: NA
size: NA
V: TRBV5-8
DNA: TGTGCCAGCAGCCAGGGATTTTCCTACGAGCAGTACTTC
CDR3: CASSQGFSYEQYF

J: TRBJ1-4
D: NA
size: once
V: TRBV21-1
DNA: TGTGCCAGCGGTTCGACAGGACTCCCTGAAAAACTGTTTTTT
CDR3: CASGSTGLPEKLFF

J: TRBJ2-7
D: NA
size: NA
V: TRBV5-6
DNA: TGTGCCAGCAGCTTGACGTATTACGAGCAGTACTTC
CDR3: CASSLTYYEQYF

J: TRBJ2-1
D: NA
size: NA
V: TRBV25-1
DNA: TGTGCCAGCAGGGCTCCTTTGGGGGAGTCCTACAATGAGCAGTTCTTC
CDR3: CASRAPLGESYNEQFF